The entry below gives a single TCR beta chain sequence along with its context. The antigen is not known. The sample belongs to a study of cytomegalovirus exposure and HLA in healthy donors. In the study overall: Unique TCRs from HLA-typed donors, 65 million to 85 million of them, were held in an early data release. Study-wide points: Accurate prediction of HLA-A and HLA-B alleles (for most subjects) was reportedly achieved from TCR beta sequences. The later analysis indicated that the majority of CMV-associated TCR beta chains appeared HLA-restricted.

PCR primers comprised 60 Vbeta and 13 Jbeta primers. Sequencing used immunoSEQ multiplex PCR; TCRdb keeps in-frame clones, though not all of them. The clone table shows over 110,000 clones, with the ten largest holding around 0.96%. Each of the donors was a healthy bone marrow donor. Input material: PBMCs. The clonotype was recovered from a male donor in good health and CMV-seronegative.

The CDR3 region has the DNA TGTGCCAGCAGCCCAGGTTACCTCTATGGCTACACCTTC. Translating gives CASSPGYLYGYTF. The chain uses TRBV28 and TRBJ1-2; no definite D call. V was pared by 6 bases and J by 4 bases, with 12 bases between. The CDR3 runs to 13 residues. Germline values: CDR1 MDHEN, CDR2 SYDVKM.